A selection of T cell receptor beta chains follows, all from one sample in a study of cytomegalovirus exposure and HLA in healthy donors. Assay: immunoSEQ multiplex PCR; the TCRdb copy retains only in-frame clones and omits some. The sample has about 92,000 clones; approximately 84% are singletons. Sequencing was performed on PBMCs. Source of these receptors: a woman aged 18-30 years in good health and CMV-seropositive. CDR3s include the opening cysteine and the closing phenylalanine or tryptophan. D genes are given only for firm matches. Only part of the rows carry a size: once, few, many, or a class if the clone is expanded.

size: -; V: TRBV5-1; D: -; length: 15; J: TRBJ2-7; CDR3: CASRSLGGVQNEQYF; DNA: TGCGCCAGCAGGTCGCTGGGGGGAGTCCAAAACGAGCAGTACTTC
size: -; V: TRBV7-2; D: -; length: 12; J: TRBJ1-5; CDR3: CASSQWPQPQHF; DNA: TGTGCCAGCAGCCAATGGCCCCAGCCCCAGCATTTT
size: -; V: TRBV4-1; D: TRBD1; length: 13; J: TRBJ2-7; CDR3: CASSQQGAYEQYF; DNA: TGCGCCAGCAGCCAACAGGGGGCCTACGAGCAGTACTTC
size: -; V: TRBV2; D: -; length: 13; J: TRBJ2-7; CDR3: CASFGISSYEQYF; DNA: TGTGCCAGCTTCGGGATCAGCTCCTACGAGCAGTACTTC
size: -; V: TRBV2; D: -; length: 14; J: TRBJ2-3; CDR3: CASSDTSSTDTQYF; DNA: TGTGCCAGCAGTGACACCAGTAGCACAGATACGCAGTATTTT
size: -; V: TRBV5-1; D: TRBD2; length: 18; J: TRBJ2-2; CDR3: CASSFGAGGHPNTGELFF; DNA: TGCGCCAGCAGCTTCGGAGCGGGAGGACACCCGAACACCGGGGAGCTGTTTTTT
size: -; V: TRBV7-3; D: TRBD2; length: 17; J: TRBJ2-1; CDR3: CASSLIGTSGRAGEQFF; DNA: TGTGCCAGCAGCTTAATCGGGACTAGCGGGAGGGCGGGTGAGCAGTTCTTC
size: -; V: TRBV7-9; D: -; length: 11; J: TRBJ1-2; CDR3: CASSLGDGYTF; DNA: TGTGCCAGCAGCTTAGGCGATGGCTACACCTTC
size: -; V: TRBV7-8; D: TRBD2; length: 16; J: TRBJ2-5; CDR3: CASSLAGTSFGETQYF; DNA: TGTGCCAGCAGCTTAGCCGGGACTAGCTTTGGAGAGACCCAGTACTTC
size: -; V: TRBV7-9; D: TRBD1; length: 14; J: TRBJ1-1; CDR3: CASSSTGGNTEAFF; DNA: TGTGCCAGCAGCTCGACAGGGGGTAATACTGAAGCTTTCTTT
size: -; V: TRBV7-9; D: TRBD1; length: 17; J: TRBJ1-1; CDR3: CASRLKQGAKENTEAFF; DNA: TGTGCCAGCAGACTCAAACAGGGGGCTAAGGAAAACACTGAAGCTTTCTTT
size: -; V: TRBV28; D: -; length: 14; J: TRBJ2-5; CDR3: CASSHIADLETQYF; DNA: TGTGCCAGCAGCCATATAGCGGACCTAGAGACCCAGTACTTC
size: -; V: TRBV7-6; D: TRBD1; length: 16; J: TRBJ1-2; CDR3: CASSDGTGGVKWGYTF; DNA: TGTGCCAGCAGCGACGGGACAGGGGGCGTTAAATGGGGCTACACCTTC
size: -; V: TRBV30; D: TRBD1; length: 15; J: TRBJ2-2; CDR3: CAWSVPDRATGELFF; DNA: TGTGCCTGGAGTGTACCGGACAGGGCCACCGGGGAGCTGTTTTTT
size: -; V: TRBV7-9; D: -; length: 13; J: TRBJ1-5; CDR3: CSSSHRGALPQHF; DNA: TGTTCCAGCAGCCATAGGGGCGCCCTGCCCCAGCATTTT
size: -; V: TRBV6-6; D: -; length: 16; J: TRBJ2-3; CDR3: CASSTVPGSGTDTQYF; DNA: TGTGCCAGCAGTACTGTCCCGGGATCCGGAACAGATACGCAGTATTTT
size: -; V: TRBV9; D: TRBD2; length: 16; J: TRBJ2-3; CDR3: CASSKGTSGYTDTQYF; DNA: TGTGCCAGCAGCAAGGGGACTAGCGGGTACACAGATACGCAGTATTTT
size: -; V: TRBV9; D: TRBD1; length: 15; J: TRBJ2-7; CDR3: CASSVKDRGLYEQYF; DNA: TGTGCCAGCAGCGTAAAGGACAGGGGCCTTTACGAGCAGTACTTC
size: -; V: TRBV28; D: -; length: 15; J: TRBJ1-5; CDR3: CASSSGTRVDSPQHF; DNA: TGTGCCAGCAGTTCCGGGACACGTGTGGATTCGCCCCAGCATTTT
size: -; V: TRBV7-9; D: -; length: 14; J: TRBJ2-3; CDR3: CASSLGQVTDTQYF; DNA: TGTGCCAGCAGCTTAGGCCAGGTCACAGATACGCAGTATTTT
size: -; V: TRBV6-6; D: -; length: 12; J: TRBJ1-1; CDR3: CASREGDTEAFF; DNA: TGTGCCAGCAGGGAAGGGGACACTGAAGCTTTCTTT
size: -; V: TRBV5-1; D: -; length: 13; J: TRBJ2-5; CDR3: CASSLISRETQYF; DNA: TGCGCCAGCAGCTTGATTAGCAGAGAGACCCAGTACTTC
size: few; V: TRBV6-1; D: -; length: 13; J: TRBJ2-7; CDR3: CASTRAETYEQYF; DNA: TGTGCCAGCACGCGTGCGGAGACCTACGAGCAGTACTTC
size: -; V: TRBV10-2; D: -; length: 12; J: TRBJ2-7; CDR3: CASRDIIYEQYF; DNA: TGCGCCAGCAGGGACATTATCTACGAGCAGTACTTC
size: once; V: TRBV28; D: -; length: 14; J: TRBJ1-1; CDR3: CASISGNWNTEAFF; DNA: TGTGCCAGCATATCGGGGAATTGGAACACTGAAGCTTTCTTT
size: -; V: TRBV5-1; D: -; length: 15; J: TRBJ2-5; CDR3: CASSLGQTYQETQYF; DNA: TGCGCCAGCAGCTTGGGACAGACGTACCAAGAGACCCAGTACTTC
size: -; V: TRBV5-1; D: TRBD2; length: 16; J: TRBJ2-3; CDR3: CASSAGLATSTDTQYF; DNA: TGCGCCAGCAGCGCGGGACTAGCGACCTCCACAGATACGCAGTATTTT